This is a list of T cell receptor beta chains from one sample in a study of blood T cell repertoires in COVID-19. The protocol was immunoSEQ multiplex PCR, while the TCRdb copy is restricted to in-frame clones and leaves out a portion. The sample includes more than 85,000 clones, nearly 90% of them seen just once. The material sequenced was peripheral blood. Receptor source: a human donor in a cohort sampled during active COVID-19. Each CDR3 is given with its conserved first and last residue. Fields, in order: D gene, clone size, V gene, J gene, CDR3 DNA, CDR3 protein. D genes are given only for firm matches. Only some rows state a clone size, as once, few, many or a class for expanded clones.

TRBD2	NA	TRBV18	TRBJ2-1	TGTGCCAGCTCACCACAGAGCGGGAGAGTTAGTGAGCAGTTCTTC	CASSPQSGRVSEQFF
TRBD1	NA	TRBV28	TRBJ2-7	TGTGCCAGCAGCCTACCAGGGACAGGGACTTACGAGCAGTACTTC	CASSLPGTGTYEQYF
TRBD1	NA	TRBV5-6	TRBJ2-7	TGTGCCAGCAGCCTTACAGGGGGAGAGCAGTACTTC	CASSLTGGEQYF
NA	NA	TRBV28	TRBJ2-2	TGTGCCAGCAGCGAAACAGCCAACACCGGGGAGCTGTTTTTT	CASSETANTGELFF
TRBD2	once	TRBV2	TRBJ2-3	TGTGCCAGCAGACCGGGACTAGCGGGAGTTACAGATACGCAGTATTTT	CASRPGLAGVTDTQYF
TRBD2	NA	TRBV5-4	TRBJ2-2	TGTGCCAGCAGCTTAGCGGGACTAGCGGACACCGGGGAGCTGTTTTTT	CASSLAGLADTGELFF
NA	NA	TRBV6-5	TRBJ1-5	TGTGCCAGCAGGCAGGGGAATAGCAATCAGCCCCAGCATTTT	CASRQGNSNQPQHF
NA	NA	TRBV10-3	TRBJ2-7	TGTGCCACCAGGGAGTCCGGCGAGCAGTACTTC	CATRESGEQYF
NA	NA	TRBV7-2	TRBJ2-3	TGTGCCAGCAGCTTATCCGCGGCAGAGCGGACAGATACGCAGTATTTT	CASSLSAAERTDTQYF
NA	NA	TRBV7-8	TRBJ2-1	TGTGCCAGCAGTCGGGGCGGGGGCCCCTCCTACAATGAGCAGTTCTTC	CASSRGGGPSYNEQFF
NA	NA	TRBV6-5	TRBJ2-3	TGTGCCAGCAGTTACACAGGTCGCGGAGATACGCAGTATTTT	CASSYTGRGDTQYF
NA	NA	TRBV18	TRBJ1-5	TGTGCCAGCTCACCGGCTGGAACAGATAGCAATCAGCCCCAGCATTTT	CASSPAGTDSNQPQHF
NA	NA	TRBV7-9	TRBJ2-5	TGTGCCAGCGAAGGAGAGGAGACCCAGTACTTC	CASEGEETQYF